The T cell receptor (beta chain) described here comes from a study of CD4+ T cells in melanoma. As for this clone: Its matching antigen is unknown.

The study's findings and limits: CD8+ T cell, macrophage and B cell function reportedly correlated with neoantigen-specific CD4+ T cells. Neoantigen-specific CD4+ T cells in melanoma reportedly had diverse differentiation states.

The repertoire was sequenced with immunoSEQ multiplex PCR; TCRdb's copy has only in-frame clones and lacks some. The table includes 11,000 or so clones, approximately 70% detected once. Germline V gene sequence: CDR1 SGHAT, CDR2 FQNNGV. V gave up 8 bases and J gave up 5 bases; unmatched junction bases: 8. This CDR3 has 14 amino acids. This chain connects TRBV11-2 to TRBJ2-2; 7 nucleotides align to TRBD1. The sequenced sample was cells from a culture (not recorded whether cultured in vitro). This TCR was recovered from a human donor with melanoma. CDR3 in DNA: TGTGCCAGCCGGGGCAGGGGGACGACCGGGGAGCTGTTTTTT. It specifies CASRGRGTTGELFF.